Each of the 27 T cell receptor beta chains below was sequenced from the same sample in a study of T cell responses to AZD1222 COVID-19 vaccine. Sequenced by immunoSEQ multiplex PCR; TCRdb stores in-frame clones only, minus some. The sample consists of 93,000 or so clones, around nine tenths of them appearing once. This sample comprised peripheral blood, obtained on day 0 of AZD1222 vaccination. The receptors were sampled from an adult in good health.

The V and J genes are TRBV7-9 and TRBJ1-1, with D perhaps TRBD1 (5 bases). The CDR3 has 14 amino acids. Germline CDR1 reads SEHNR; CDR2 reads FQNEAQ (reference sequence). V lost 4 bases and J lost 3, with 12 bases in between. The CDR3 here is CASSSPGTYTEAFF. In nucleotides, the CDR3 is TGTGCCAGCAGCTCTCCAGGGACTTACACTGAAGCTTTCTTT.

The CDR3 nucleotides read TGTGCCAGCACTAGGTCGGAGGCGGCCACTGAAGCTTTCTTT. Its protein product is CASTRSEAATEAFF. This rearrangement joins TRBV25-1 to TRBJ1-1, with D unresolved. Trimming removed 7 bases from V and 4 bases from J, with 16 bases in between. This CDR3 region has 14 residues. CDR1 and CDR2 (germline): MGHDK, SYGVNS.

The V call is TRBV18, the J call TRBJ1-5, with no clear D. V was clipped by 3 bases and J by 6 bases, with 12 bases between them. The CDR3 spans 14 residues. Germline V lookup: CDR1 KGHSH, CDR2 LQKENI. The CDR3 DNA follows: TGTGCCAGCTCACCCAGTGTGGACGGTCAGCCCCAGCATTTT. Amino acids: CASSPSVDGQPQHF.

The chain combines TRBV19 with TRBJ1-3, with D tentatively TRBD1 (5 bases). V dropped 7 bases and J dropped 0 bases, with 19 bases sitting between them. Germline V gene lookup returns CDR1 LNHDA and CDR2 SQIVND (reference sequence). CDR3 length: 17 amino acids. CDR3 sequence: CASKGPGPSHSGNTIYF. For the CDR3, the DNA is TGTGCCAGTAAGGGTCCGGGACCCAGCCACTCTGGAAACACCATATATTTT.

V is TRBV5-4 and J is TRBJ1-1; 7 positions match TRBD1. The junction had 9 bases not matched to a gene; V was cut back by 4 bases and J by 0 bases. The CDR3 has 16 residues. Per the germline V gene, CDR1 is SGHNT and CDR2 is YYREEE (reference sequence). In DNA, the CDR3 is TGTGCCAGCAGCCCCCTGGCCGGGACAGTGAACACTGAAGCTTTCTTT. It encodes CASSPLAGTVNTEAFF. The full variable domain, in which reference TRBV5-4 and TRBJ1-1 provide the parts outside the CDR3, is ETGVTQSPTHLIKTRGQQVTLRCSSQSGHNTVSWYQQALGQGPQFIFQYYREEENGRGNFPPRFSGLQFPNYSSELNVNALELDDSALYLCASSPLAGTVNTEAFFGQGTRLTVV.

This chain uses TRBV6-6 with TRBJ1-6; D unresolved. V was cut by 1 base and J by 6 bases, with 13 bases left in between. The CDR3 length is 16 residues. The germline V gene encodes CDR1 MNHNY and CDR2 SVGAGI (reference sequence). CDR3 coding DNA: TGTGCCAGCAGTTACTATCAGAGCCCGCCTAATTCACCCCTCCACTTT. It encodes CASSYYQSPPNSPLHF.

The CDR3 sequence is CASPGVYEQYF. In DNA, the CDR3 is TGTGCCAGCCCGGGAGTCTACGAGCAGTACTTC. The rearrangement uses TRBV6-4 and TRBJ2-7; a weak D match, TRBD2 (6 bases). CDR1 and CDR2 (germline): MRHNA, SNTAGT. V was pared by 8 bases and J by 3 bases, with 8 bases between. The CDR3 is 11 amino acids.

This chain links TRBV24-1 with TRBJ2-2, with D possibly called TRBD1 or TRBD2 (5 bases each). This CDR3 comprises 15 residues. The germline V and J ends were trimmed by 1 base and 6 bases, with 11 bases remaining between them. CDR1 and CDR2 from the germline V gene are KGHDR and SFDVKD. The CDR3 protein is CATSDFGTPSGELFF. CDR3 sequence (DNA): TGTGCCACCAGTGATTTCGGGACCCCTTCCGGGGAGCTGTTTTTT.

V gene TRBV9 combines with J gene TRBJ2-1; no clear D gene. The V gene's germline CDR1 is SGDLS and CDR2 YYNGEE. CDR3 length: 13 residues. The V end was cut by 4 bases, the J end by 5 bases, with 10 bases between. CDR3 region: CASSSNRNNEQFF. The CDR3, as DNA: TGTGCCAGCAGCTCCAACAGAAACAATGAGCAGTTCTTC.

V and J are TRBV7-9 and TRBJ1-5; no firm D call. V shed 5 bases and J shed 0 bases, with 11 bases lying between them. The germline CDR1 and CDR2 sequences are SEHNR and FQNEAQ (reference sequence). This CDR3 has 15 residues. CDR3 in DNA: TGTGCCAGCAGCCCACCCGGGAATAGCAATCAGCCCCAGCATTTT. Protein sequence: CASSPPGNSNQPQHF.

J is TRBJ2-2 and V is TRBV5-1; a possible D gene is TRBD2 (5 bases). This CDR3 is built from 16 residues. The germline gives CDR1 SGHRS, CDR2 YFSETQ. V gave up 0 bases and J gave up 3 bases, with 12 bases separating them. Here the CDR3 DNA reads TGCGCCAGCAGCTTGGCCTCGGGGATGGACACCGGGGAGCTGTTTTTT. Translating it yields CASSLASGMDTGELFF.

The chain combines TRBV19 with TRBJ1-1; 7 bases match TRBD1. V shed 7 bases and J 1 base; nucleotides not matched to a gene: 6. From germline, CDR1 is LNHDA and CDR2 SQIVND (reference sequence). The CDR3 has 14 residues. CDR3 in DNA: TGTGCCAGTACGGAGGGGGCGGCGAACACTGAAGCTTTCTTT. Its translation is CASTEGAANTEAFF. Drawing the rest from reference TRBV19 and TRBJ1-1, the complete variable domain is DGGITQSPKYLFRKEGQNVTLSCEQNLNHDAMYWYRQDPGQGLRLIYYSQIVNDFQKGDIAEGYSVSREKKESFPLTVTSAQKNPTAFYLCASTEGAANTEAFFGQGTRLTVV.

The chain links TRBV28 to TRBJ2-7; D possibly matches TRBD1 or TRBD2 (5 bases each). The V gene lost 5 bases and the J gene lost 1 base, with 18 bases spanning the gap. The CDR3 totals 16 residues. Germline CDR1 MDHEN, CDR2 SYDVKM. Here the CDR3 DNA reads TGTGCCAGCAGTGTCTCCCGGGACGTAGCTTCCTACGAGCAGTACTTC. It encodes CASSVSRDVASYEQYF.

This rearrangement joins TRBV19 to TRBJ2-3; 8 nucleotides align to TRBD1. V lost 5 bases and J lost 3; bases outside the gene matches: 7. The CDR3 covers 15 residues. Germline values: CDR1 LNHDA, CDR2 SQIVND (reference sequence). CDR3 loop: CASSDRGGSTDTQYF. In DNA form, the CDR3 reads TGTGCCAGTAGTGACAGGGGAGGAAGTACAGATACGCAGTATTTT.

V is TRBV7-2 and J is TRBJ2-7, with D perhaps being TRBD1 or TRBD2 (5 bases each). The CDR3 contains 14 residues. Germline CDR1 and CDR2: SGHTA and FQGNSA. V gave up 4 bases and J gave up 1 base, with 11 bases separating them. The CDR3 protein is CASSSGTLSYEQYF. In DNA, the CDR3 is TGTGCCAGCAGCTCCGGGACGCTATCCTACGAGCAGTACTTC.

The V call is TRBV6-2 or TRBV6-3, the J call TRBJ1-1; D uncertain. The CDR3 covers 13 residues. Germline CDR1 and CDR2: MNHEY and SVGEGT. V was clipped by 3 bases and J by 3 bases, with 8 bases between them. The CDR3 sequence: CASSYPVYTEAFF. In nucleotides, the CDR3 is TGTGCCAGCAGTTATCCGGTTTACACTGAAGCTTTCTTT.

The chain employs TRBV7-9 and TRBJ1-5, with D perhaps TRBD1 (5 bases). Looked up from germline, CDR1 is SEHNR and CDR2 is FQNEAQ (reference sequence). Trimming shortened V by 3 bases and J by 2 bases, and 8 bases separated the two germline ends. This CDR3 comprises 14 residues. The CDR3 is CASSFWDGNQPQHF. The CDR3 region has the DNA TGTGCCAGCAGCTTCTGGGACGGCAATCAGCCCCAGCATTTT.

CDR3 sequence reads: CASSPTDTGELFF. The CDR3 DNA is TGTGCCAGCTCACCGACCGACACCGGGGAGCTGTTTTTT. The chain carries TRBV18 and TRBJ2-2; D gene ambiguous. Germline V lookup: CDR1 KGHSH, CDR2 LQKENI. This CDR3 is built from 13 residues. Deletions cut 3 bases from V and 3 bases from J, with 5 bases between.

The rearrangement joins TRBV28 to TRBJ2-1; 8 nucleotides agree with TRBD2. The V gene's germline CDR1 is MDHEN and CDR2 SYDVKM. Trimming at V came to 3 bases and at J to 4 bases, leaving 2 bases not matched to a gene. The CDR3 runs 14 residues. The CDR3 nucleotides are TGTGCCAGCAGTTTTCAGCGGGGGTACAATGAGCAGTTCTTC. The encoded protein is CASSFQRGYNEQFF. The complete variable domain, with remaining parts taken from reference TRBV28 and TRBJ2-1, reads DVKVTQSSRYLVKRTGEKVFLECVQDMDHENMFWYRQDPGLGLRLIYFSYDVKMKEKGDIPEGYSVSREKKERFSLILESASTNQTSMYLCASSFQRGYNEQFFGPGTRLTVL.

The chain has TRBV5-4 and TRBJ2-7, with D perhaps being TRBD1 or TRBD2 (5 bases each). Trimming left V 2 bases short and J 0 bases short, with 12 bases between. The CDR3 sequence is 15 residues long. Germline assignment: CDR1 SGHNT and CDR2 YYREEE (reference sequence). DNA of the CDR3: TGTGCCAGCAGCTTAAACTGGGGGAGCTCCTACGAGCAGTACTTC. Its translation is CASSLNWGSSYEQYF.

The sample holds one count of this clone. The chain uses TRBV19 and TRBJ1-2; a weak D match, TRBD1 (6 bases). Trimming took off 6 bases at V and 4 bases at J, with 15 bases between the two ends. The length of the CDR3 is 14 residues. Germline V gene sequence: CDR1 LNHDA, CDR2 SQIVND (reference sequence). This CDR3 is CASRSQQGGYGYTF. The CDR3 DNA follows: TGTGCCAGTAGAAGTCAACAGGGCGGCTATGGCTACACCTTC.

This clone appeared once. The chain couples TRBV6-2 or TRBV6-3 to TRBJ2-1, with 9 nucleotides matching TRBD2. The CDR3 contains 16 residues. Germline assignment: CDR1 MNHEY and CDR2 SVGEGT. J was trimmed by 5 bases and V by 6 bases; bases with no gene match: 11. CDR3 amino acids: CASSLLSSGEHNEQFF. The CDR3 nucleotides are TGTGCCAGCAGCCTTTTGTCTAGCGGGGAGCACAATGAGCAGTTCTTC.

This rearrangement joins TRBV7-2 to TRBJ2-7; no clear D. CDR1 and CDR2 from the germline V gene are SGHTA and FQGNSA. The V gene lost 2 bases and the J gene lost 4 bases, with 12 bases spanning the gap. CDR3 length: 14 residues. CDR3 loop: CASSLSSGQYEQYF. The CDR3 DNA reads TGTGCCAGCAGCTTATCGTCTGGGCAATACGAGCAGTACTTC.

The chain recombines TRBV5-1 with TRBJ1-1; no clear D gene. V gave up 0 bases and J gave up 0 bases, with 6 bases separating them. Germline-derived CDR1 and CDR2 are SGHRS and YFSETQ. The CDR3 covers 14 residues. The CDR3 is CASSLGGLNTEAFF. CDR3 in DNA: TGCGCCAGCAGCTTGGGCGGGTTGAACACTGAAGCTTTCTTT.

The chain has TRBV5-1 and TRBJ1-1; 7 bases align to TRBD1. Trimming removed 4 bases from V and 0 bases from J; junction bases left unmatched: 9. The CDR3 length is 16 residues. Looked up from germline, CDR1 is SGHRS and CDR2 is YFSETQ. CDR3 residues: CASSEPGQLMNTEAFF. CDR3 bases: TGCGCCAGCAGCGAGCCGGGACAGCTTATGAACACTGAAGCTTTCTTT.

The V gene is TRBV9, the J gene TRBJ1-4; maybe TRBD1 (5 bases). The CDR3 has 17 residues. CDR1 is SGDLS and CDR2 is YYNGEE in the germline V gene. V was trimmed by 0 bases and J by 0 bases, leaving 12 bases between them. The CDR3 DNA reads TGTGCCAGCAGCGTAGGGAGACAGCCTGCAACTAATGAAAAACTGTTTTTT. Translated: CASSVGRQPATNEKLFF.

The chain links TRBV9 to TRBJ1-5; D gene uncertain. Germline V CDR1 and CDR2: SGDLS, YYNGEE. This CDR3 region has 13 residues. Trimming left V 2 bases short and J 7 bases short, with 10 bases between. CDR3: CASSVGSDQPQHF. CDR3 DNA: TGTGCCAGCAGCGTGGGGTCGGACCAGCCCCAGCATTTT.